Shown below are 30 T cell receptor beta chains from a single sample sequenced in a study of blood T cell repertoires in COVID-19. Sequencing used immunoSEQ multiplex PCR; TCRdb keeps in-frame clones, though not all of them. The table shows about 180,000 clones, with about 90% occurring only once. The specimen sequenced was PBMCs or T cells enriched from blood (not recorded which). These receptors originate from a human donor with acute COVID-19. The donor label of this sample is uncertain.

This CDR3 reads CATSTSGVGTQYF. The CDR3 DNA reads as TGTGCCACCAGCACTAGCGGGGTGGGGACCCAGTACTTC. The V and J genes are TRBV15 and TRBJ2-5; 9 nucleotides agree with TRBD2. The CDR3 has 13 amino acids. V was clipped by 4 bases and J by 7 bases; unmatched bases: 4. The germline V gene has CDR1 LNHNV and CDR2 YYDKDF (reference sequence).

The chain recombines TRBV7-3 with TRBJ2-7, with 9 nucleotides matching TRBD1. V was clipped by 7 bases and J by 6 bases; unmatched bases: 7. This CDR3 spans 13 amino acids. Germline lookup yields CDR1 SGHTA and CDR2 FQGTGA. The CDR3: CASTTGDRVEQYF. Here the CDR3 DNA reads TGTGCCAGCACCACCGGGGACAGGGTCGAGCAGTACTTC. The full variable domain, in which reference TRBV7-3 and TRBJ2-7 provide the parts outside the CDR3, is GAGVSQTPSNKVTEKGKYVELRCDPISGHTALYWYRQSLGQGPEFLIYFQGTGAADDSGLPNDRFFAVRPEGSVSTLKIQRTERGDSAVYLCASTTGDRVEQYFGPGTRLTVT.

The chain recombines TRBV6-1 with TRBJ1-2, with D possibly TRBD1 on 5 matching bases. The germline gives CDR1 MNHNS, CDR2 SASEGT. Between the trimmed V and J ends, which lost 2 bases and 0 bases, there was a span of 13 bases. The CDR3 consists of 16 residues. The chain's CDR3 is CASSEIGGTANYGYTF. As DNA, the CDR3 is TGTGCCAGCAGTGAAATAGGCGGGACTGCTAACTATGGCTACACCTTC.

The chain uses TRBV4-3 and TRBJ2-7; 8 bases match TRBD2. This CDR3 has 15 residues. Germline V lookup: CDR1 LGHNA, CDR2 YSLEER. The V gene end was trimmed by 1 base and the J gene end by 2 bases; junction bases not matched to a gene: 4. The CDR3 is CASSQVRTSTYEQYF. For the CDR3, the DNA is TGCGCCAGCAGCCAAGTCCGGACTAGCACCTACGAGCAGTACTTC.

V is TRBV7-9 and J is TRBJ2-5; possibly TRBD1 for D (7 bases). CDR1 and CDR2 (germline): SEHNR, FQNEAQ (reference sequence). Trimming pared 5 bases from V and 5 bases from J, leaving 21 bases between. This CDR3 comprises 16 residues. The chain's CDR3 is CASSDTIRGVGETQYF. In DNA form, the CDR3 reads TGTGCCAGCAGCGATACGATCAGGGGGGTTGGGGAGACCCAGTACTTC.

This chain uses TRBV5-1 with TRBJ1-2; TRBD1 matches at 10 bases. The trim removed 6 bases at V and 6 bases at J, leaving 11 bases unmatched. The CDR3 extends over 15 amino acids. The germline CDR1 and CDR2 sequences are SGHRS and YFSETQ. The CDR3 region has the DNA TGCGCCAGCAAAAAGGGACAGGGGATTAAGGATGGCTACACCTTC. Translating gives CASKKGQGIKDGYTF.

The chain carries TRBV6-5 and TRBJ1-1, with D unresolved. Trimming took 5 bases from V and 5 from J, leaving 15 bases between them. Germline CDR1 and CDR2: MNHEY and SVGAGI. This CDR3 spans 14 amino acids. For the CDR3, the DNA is TGTGCCAGCAGTCTCTCCGCCAGATCGACTGAAGCTTTCTTT. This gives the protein CASSLSARSTEAFF.

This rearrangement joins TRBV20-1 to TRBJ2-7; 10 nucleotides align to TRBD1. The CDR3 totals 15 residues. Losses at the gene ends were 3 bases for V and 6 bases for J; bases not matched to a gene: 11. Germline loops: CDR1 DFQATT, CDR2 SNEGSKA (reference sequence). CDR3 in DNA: TGCAGTGCTAGTAGGGGACAGGGGAGGTTGGGCGAGCAGTACTTC. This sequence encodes CSASRGQGRLGEQYF.

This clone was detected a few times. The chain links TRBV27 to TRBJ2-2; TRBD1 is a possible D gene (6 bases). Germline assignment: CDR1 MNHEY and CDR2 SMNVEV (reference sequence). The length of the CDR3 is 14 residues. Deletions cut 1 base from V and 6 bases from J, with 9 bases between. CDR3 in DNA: TGTGCCAGCAGTTTATACGAGGGGGCCGGGGAGCTGTTTTTT. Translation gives CASSLYEGAGELFF.

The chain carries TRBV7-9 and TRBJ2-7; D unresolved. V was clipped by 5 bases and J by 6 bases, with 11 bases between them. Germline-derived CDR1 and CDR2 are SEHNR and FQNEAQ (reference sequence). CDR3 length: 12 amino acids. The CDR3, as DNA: TGTGCCAGCAGCCTCGACTCCCGCGAGCAGTACTTC. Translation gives CASSLDSREQYF.

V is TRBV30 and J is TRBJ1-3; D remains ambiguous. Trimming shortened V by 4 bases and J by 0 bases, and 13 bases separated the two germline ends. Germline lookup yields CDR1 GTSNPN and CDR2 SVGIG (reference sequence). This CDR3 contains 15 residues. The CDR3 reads CAWKALGSSGNTIYF. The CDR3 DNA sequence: TGTGCCTGGAAGGCCTTGGGCAGCTCTGGAAACACCATATATTTT. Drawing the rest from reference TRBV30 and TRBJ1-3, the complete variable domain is SQTIHQWPATLVQPVGSPLSLECTVEGTSNPNLYWYRQAAGRGLQLLFYSVGIGQISSEVPQNLSASRPQDRQFILSSKKLLLSDSGFYLCAWKALGSSGNTIYFGEGSWLTVV.

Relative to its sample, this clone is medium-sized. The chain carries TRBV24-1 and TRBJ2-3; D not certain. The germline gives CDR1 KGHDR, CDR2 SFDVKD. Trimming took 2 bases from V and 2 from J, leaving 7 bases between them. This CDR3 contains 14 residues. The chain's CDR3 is CATSDYENTDTQYF. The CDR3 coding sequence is TGTGCCACCAGTGATTACGAGAACACAGATACGCAGTATTTT.

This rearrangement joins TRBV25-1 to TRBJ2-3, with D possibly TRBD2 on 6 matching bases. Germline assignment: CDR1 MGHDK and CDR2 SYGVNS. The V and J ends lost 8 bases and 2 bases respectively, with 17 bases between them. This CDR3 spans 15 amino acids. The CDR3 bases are TGTGCCAGCCAGAGGGCGGGGCCGACCACAGATACGCAGTATTTT. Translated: CASQRAGPTTDTQYF.

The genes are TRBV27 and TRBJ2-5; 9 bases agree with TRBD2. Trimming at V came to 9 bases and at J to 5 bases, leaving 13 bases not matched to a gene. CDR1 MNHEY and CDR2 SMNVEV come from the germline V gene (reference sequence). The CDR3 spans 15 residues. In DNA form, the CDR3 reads TGTGCCAGTCGGCCCACCGGGACTAGCCCCGAGACCCAGTACTTC. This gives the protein CASRPTGTSPETQYF.

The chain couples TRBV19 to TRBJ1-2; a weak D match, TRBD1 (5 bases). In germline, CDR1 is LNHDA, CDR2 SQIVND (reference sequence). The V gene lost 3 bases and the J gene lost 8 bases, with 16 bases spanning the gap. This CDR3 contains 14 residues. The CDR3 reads CASSISGKARGYTF. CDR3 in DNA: TGTGCCAGTAGTATCTCAGGGAAGGCGCGCGGCTACACCTTC.

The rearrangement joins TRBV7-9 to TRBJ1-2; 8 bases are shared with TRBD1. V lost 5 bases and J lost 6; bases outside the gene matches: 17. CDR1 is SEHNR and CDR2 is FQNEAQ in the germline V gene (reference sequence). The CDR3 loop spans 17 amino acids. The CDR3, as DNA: TGTGCCAGCAGCCCCTCACTCGCAGGGGGCGGAACGAATGGCTACACCTTC. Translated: CASSPSLAGGGTNGYTF.

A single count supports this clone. CDR3 residues: CASSIQGGTGELFF. The DNA of the CDR3 is TGTGCCAGCTCGATACAGGGTGGCACCGGGGAGCTGTTTTTT. V gene TRBV3-1 (or the pseudogene TRBV3-2) combines with J gene TRBJ2-2, with D possibly being TRBD1 (6 bases). The germline V and J ends were trimmed by 8 bases and 4 bases, with 14 bases remaining between them. CDR3 length: 14 residues. Germline CDR1 LGHDT, CDR2 YNNKEL (reference sequence).

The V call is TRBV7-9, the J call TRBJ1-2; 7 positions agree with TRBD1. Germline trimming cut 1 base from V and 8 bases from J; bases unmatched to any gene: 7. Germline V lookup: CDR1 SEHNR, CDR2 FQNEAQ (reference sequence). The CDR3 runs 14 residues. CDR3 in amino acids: CASSLGAGGGGYTF. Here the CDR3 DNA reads TGTGCCAGCAGCTTAGGGGCAGGGGGAGGCGGCTACACCTTC.

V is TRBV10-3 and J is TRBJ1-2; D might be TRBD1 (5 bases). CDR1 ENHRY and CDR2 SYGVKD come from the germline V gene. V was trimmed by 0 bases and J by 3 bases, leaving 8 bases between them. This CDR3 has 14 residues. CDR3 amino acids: CAISESPGHYGYTF. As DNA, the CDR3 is TGTGCCATCAGTGAGTCGCCAGGGCACTATGGCTACACCTTC.

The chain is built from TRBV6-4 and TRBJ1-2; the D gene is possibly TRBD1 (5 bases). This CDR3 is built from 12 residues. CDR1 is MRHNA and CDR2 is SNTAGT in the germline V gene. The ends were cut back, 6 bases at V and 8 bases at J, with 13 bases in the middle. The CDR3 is CASRSAGQGYTF. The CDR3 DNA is TGTGCCAGCAGGTCGGCAGGGCAAGGCTACACCTTC.

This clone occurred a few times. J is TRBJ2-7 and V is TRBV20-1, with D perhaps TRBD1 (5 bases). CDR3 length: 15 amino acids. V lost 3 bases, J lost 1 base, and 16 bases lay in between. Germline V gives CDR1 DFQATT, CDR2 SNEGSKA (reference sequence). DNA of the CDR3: TGCAGTGCTAGTTCTAGTCGGCGGACATCCTACGAGCAGTACTTC. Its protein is CSASSSRRTSYEQYF.

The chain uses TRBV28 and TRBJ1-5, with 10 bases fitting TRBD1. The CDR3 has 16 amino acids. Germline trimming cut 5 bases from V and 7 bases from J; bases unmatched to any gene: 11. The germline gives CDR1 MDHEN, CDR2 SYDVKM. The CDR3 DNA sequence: TGTGCCAGCAGTCCCGGGACAGGGGAGTTTGGCCAGCCCCAGCATTTT. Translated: CASSPGTGEFGQPQHF.

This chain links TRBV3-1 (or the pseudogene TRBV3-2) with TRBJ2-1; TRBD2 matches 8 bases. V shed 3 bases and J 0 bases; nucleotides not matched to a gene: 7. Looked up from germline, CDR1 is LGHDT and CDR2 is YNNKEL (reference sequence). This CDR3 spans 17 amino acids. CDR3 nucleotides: TGTGCCAGCAGCCACCCCGGACTAGCCTCCTCCTACAATGAGCAGTTCTTC. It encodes CASSHPGLASSYNEQFF.

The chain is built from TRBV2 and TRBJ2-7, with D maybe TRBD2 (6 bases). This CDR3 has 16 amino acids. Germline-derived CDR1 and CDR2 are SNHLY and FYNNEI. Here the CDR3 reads CASQSRGIGNSYEQYF. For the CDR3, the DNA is TGTGCGAGTCAGTCGCGGGGTATAGGAAACTCCTACGAGCAGTACTTC.

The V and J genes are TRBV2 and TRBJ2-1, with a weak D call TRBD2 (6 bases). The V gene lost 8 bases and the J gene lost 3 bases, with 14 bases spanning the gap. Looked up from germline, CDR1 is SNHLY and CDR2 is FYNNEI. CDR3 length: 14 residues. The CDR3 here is CASGITGSYNEQFF. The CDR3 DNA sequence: TGTGCCAGCGGCATTACCGGGAGCTACAATGAGCAGTTCTTC.

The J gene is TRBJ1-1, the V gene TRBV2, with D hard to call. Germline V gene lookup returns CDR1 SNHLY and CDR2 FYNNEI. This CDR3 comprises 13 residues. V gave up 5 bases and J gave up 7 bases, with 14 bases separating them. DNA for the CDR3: TGTGCCAGCAGTCCTGCGTTGGCTAGTGAAGCTTTCTTT. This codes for CASSPALASEAFF.

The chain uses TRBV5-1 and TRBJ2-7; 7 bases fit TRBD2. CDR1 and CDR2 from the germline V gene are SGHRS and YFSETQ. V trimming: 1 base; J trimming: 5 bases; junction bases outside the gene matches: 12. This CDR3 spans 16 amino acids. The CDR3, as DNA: TGCGCCAGCAGCTTGCGCGGGGGAGGAGAGGGCGACGAGCAGTACTTC. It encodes CASSLRGGGEGDEQYF.

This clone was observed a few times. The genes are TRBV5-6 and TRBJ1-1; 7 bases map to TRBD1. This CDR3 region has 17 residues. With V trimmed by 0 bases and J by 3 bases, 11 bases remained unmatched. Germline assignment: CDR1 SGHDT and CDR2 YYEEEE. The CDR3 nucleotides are TGTGCCAGCAGCTTGGATGGCAGGGGGTATCGGGACACTGAAGCTTTCTTT. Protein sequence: CASSLDGRGYRDTEAFF.

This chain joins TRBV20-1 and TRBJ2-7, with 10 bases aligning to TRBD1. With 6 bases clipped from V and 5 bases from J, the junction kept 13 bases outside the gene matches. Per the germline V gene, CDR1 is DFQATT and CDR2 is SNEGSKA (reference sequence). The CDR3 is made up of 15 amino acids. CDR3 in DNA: TGCAGTGCCAGTCATTCGGGACAGGGGATCGACGAGCAGTACTTC. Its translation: CSASHSGQGIDEQYF.

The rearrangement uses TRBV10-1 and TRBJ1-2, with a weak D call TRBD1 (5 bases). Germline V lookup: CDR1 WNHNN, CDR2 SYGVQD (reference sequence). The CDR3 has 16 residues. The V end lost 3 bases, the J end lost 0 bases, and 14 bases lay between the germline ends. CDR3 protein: CASSDPAGMANYGYTF. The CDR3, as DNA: TGCGCCAGCAGTGACCCAGCAGGGATGGCTAACTATGGCTACACCTTC.